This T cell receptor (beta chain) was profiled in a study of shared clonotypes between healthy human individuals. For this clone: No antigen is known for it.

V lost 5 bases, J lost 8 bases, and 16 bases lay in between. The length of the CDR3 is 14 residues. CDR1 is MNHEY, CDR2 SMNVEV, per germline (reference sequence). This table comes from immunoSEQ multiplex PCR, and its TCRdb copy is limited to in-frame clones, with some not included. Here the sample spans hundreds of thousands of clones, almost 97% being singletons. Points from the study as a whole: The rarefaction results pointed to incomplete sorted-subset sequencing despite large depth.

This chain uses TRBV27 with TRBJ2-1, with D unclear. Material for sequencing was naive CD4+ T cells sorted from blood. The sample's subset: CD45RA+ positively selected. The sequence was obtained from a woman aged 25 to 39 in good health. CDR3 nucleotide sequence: TGTGCCAGCAGTCCAATATCCAGGACCGATGAGCAGTTCTTC. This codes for CASSPISRTDEQFF.